This T cell receptor (beta chain) emerged from a study of T cells in Graves' hyperthyroidism and ophthalmopathy. Patients aged 18 to 65 had newly diagnosed hyperthyroidism lasting under 2 months. Clinical symptoms, serum thyroxine, TRAb, thyroid ultrasound and orbital computed tomography informed diagnoses. The V end lost 8 bases, the J end lost 5 bases, and 17 bases lay between the germline ends. The CDR3 contains 13 residues. Germline values: CDR1 GTSNPN, CDR2 SVGIG (reference sequence). The sample holds a few counts of this clonotype. Amplification of TCR beta CDR3 regions used RNA as the template. Primed by the HTBI set, a first-round RT-PCR was run on the TCR CDR3. One entry per CDR3 protein results from TCRdb running MiXCR on the multiplex PCR reads. The sample yields fewer than 900,000 distinct CDR3 sequences, roughly 15% seen once.

This sequence originates from a man younger than 30 with Graves' hyperthyroidism. The chain couples TRBV30 to TRBJ2-3; maybe TRBD2 (7 bases). Specimen: blood. CDR3 nucleotides: TGTGCCGAGAGTCCTAGGGGGGGAGATACGCAGTATTTT. It codes for CAESPRGGDTQYF.